A selection of T cell receptor beta chains follows, all from one sample in a study of PD-1 blockade in classical Hodgkin lymphoma. The data were produced by immunoSEQ multiplex PCR, yet TCRdb's version contains in-frame clones alone and is incomplete. The sample lists under 30,000 clones, almost 85% occurring once. This material consisted of peripheral blood mononuclear cells (PBMCs), taken before the second cycle of nivolumab. The receptors were sampled from a human donor with classical Hodgkin lymphoma. Both conserved end residues are part of each CDR3. The D gene is left open where the match is weak. Size is stated for part of the rows, as once, few or many counts, or as a class when the clone is expanded.

v_gene	j_gene	abundance	d_gene	CDR3aa	CDR3nt
TRBV4-3	TRBJ2-1	NA	NA	CASSQDAGPSYNEQFF	TGCGCCAGCAGCCAAGATGCGGGACCATCTTACAATGAGCAGTTCTTC
TRBV7-9	TRBJ2-3	NA	TRBD2	CASSPPGLAGGTDTQYF	TGTGCCAGCAGCCCGCCGGGACTAGCGGGGGGGACAGATACGCAGTATTTT
TRBV2	TRBJ2-1	once	NA	CASGRPYNEQFF	TGTGCCAGCGGGAGGCCCTACAATGAGCAGTTCTTC
TRBV10-3	TRBJ2-7	once	TRBD1	CATKPGQVTYEQYF	TGTGCCACAAAGCCGGGACAGGTAACCTACGAGCAGTACTTC
TRBV23-1	TRBJ1-1	NA	NA	CASSQWILDRSNTEAFF	TGCGCCAGCAGTCAATGGATCCTTGACAGGTCGAACACTGAAGCTTTCTTT
TRBV4-1	TRBJ2-1	NA	NA	CASSPSLRDWIYNEQFF	TGCGCCAGCAGCCCTTCTCTCCGGGACTGGATTTACAATGAGCAGTTCTTC
TRBV2	TRBJ2-7	NA	NA	CASKLGRVEQYF	TGTGCCAGCAAATTGGGGCGAGTTGAGCAGTACTTC
TRBV30	TRBJ2-7	NA	NA	CAWKKAVFPYEQYF	TGTGCCTGGAAGAAGGCAGTCTTTCCCTACGAGCAGTACTTC
TRBV5-8	TRBJ2-7	NA	TRBD1	CASSPGTGGYEQYF	TGTGCCAGCAGCCCCGGGACAGGCGGCTACGAGCAGTACTTC
TRBV5-1	TRBJ1-5	NA	NA	CASSLDYSNQPQHF	TGCGCCAGCAGCTTGGATTATAGCAATCAGCCCCAGCATTTT
TRBV7-9	TRBJ2-1	NA	TRBD2	CASSFGLAGVDEQFF	TGTGCCAGCAGCTTTGGACTAGCGGGGGTCGATGAGCAGTTCTTC
TRBV28	TRBJ1-5	NA	NA	CASSLGFGGRGQPQHF	TGTGCCAGCAGTTTAGGGTTTGGGGGGAGAGGGCAGCCCCAGCATTTT
TRBV4-3	TRBJ1-2	NA	NA	CASSQDRGPARGYTF	TGCGCCAGCAGCCAAGATAGAGGCCCAGCTAGGGGCTACACCTTC
TRBV7-2	TRBJ2-7	NA	NA	CASSLASAYEQYF	TGTGCCAGCAGCTTAGCCTCGGCCTACGAGCAGTACTTC
TRBV5-4	TRBJ1-1	NA	NA	CASSFGPNTEAFF	TGTGCCAGCAGCTTTGGACCGAACACTGAAGCTTTCTTT
TRBV6-5	TRBJ1-1	few	TRBD1	CASSYGTGGFEAFF	TGTGCCAGCAGTTACGGGACAGGAGGGTTCGAAGCTTTCTTT
TRBV27	TRBJ2-1	few	NA	CASSLSRTYNEQFF	TGTGCCAGCAGTTTATCCAGGACCTACAATGAGCAGTTCTTC
TRBV27	TRBJ2-5	NA	NA	CASSLSRAGTQYF	TGTGCCAGCAGTTTATCTCGGGCGGGGACCCAGTACTTC
TRBV7-2	TRBJ1-6	NA	NA	CASSLQGPASPLHF	TGTGCCAGCAGCCTTCAGGGGCCGGCTTCACCCCTCCACTTT
TRBV18	TRBJ2-7	NA	NA	CASSSDWQIDEQYF	TGTGCCAGCTCATCGGACTGGCAGATAGACGAGCAGTACTTC
TRBV4-1	TRBJ2-7	NA	TRBD1	CASTPAGQGFNEQYF	TGCGCCAGCACCCCGGCTGGACAGGGGTTTAACGAGCAGTACTTC
TRBV28	TRBJ1-4	NA	TRBD1	CASRPQIGKGRGLEKLFF	TGTGCCAGCAGACCCCAAATCGGGAAAGGGAGGGGGCTTGAAAAACTGTTTTTT